This T cell receptor beta chain was found in a study of human T cells and chemical hapten exposure. TCRdb fed the 5' RACE reads into MiXCR, producing one record per CDR3 protein. The repertoire holds 75,000 or so distinct CDR3 sequences, more than 15% seen once, with 6.8% in the top ten. Trimming cost V 10 bases and J 4 bases, with 16 bases left between them. CDR3 length: 13 amino acids. The germline CDR1 and CDR2 sequences are ENHRY and SYGVKD. This clonotype was recorded many times. Unfractionated whole blood yielded the extracted total RNA. The receptor was isolated from a female donor in good health. The chain joins TRBV10-3 to TRBJ1-1, with D uncertain. The chain's CDR3 is CASAPTEVTEAFF. In DNA, the CDR3 is TGTGCCAGTGCACCCACCGAGGTCACTGAAGCTTTCTTT.